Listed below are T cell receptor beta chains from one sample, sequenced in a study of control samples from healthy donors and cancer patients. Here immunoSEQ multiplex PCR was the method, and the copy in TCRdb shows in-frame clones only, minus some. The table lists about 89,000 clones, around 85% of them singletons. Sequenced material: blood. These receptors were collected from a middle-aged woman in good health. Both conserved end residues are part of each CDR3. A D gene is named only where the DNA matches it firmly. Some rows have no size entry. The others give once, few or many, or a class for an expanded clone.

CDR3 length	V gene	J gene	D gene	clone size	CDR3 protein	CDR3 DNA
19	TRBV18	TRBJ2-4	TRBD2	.	CASSPRIGSGGASKNIQYF	TGTGCCAGCTCACCACGGATTGGTAGCGGGGGGGCTTCCAAAAACATTCAGTACTTC
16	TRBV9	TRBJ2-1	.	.	CASSPAGSTSYNEQFF	TGTGCCAGCAGCCCCGCCGGGTCTACCTCCTACAATGAGCAGTTCTTC
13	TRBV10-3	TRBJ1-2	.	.	CAISEERGYGYTF	TGTGCCATCAGTGAGGAGCGGGGTTATGGCTACACCTTC
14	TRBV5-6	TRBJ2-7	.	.	CASSLGQLPYEQYF	TGTGCCAGCAGCTTAGGCCAGCTACCTTACGAGCAGTACTTC
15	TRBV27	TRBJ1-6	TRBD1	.	CASSLLSRGGSPLHF	TGTGCCAGCAGTTTATTATCCAGGGGGGGTTCACCCCTCCACTTT
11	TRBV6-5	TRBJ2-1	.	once	CASWGGGEQFF	TGTGCCAGCTGGGGGGGCGGGGAGCAGTTCTTC
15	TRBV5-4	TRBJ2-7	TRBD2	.	CASSLEETSGYEQYF	TGTGCCAGCAGCTTGGAAGAGACTAGCGGCTACGAGCAGTACTTC
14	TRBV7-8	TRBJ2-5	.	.	CASSNGAAQETQYF	TGTGCCAGCAGCAATGGCGCAGCGCAAGAGACCCAGTACTTC
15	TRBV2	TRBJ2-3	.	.	CASSVQPSSTDTQYF	TGTGCCAGCAGTGTCCAGCCCTCTAGCACAGATACGCAGTATTTT
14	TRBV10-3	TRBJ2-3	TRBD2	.	CAIRAGGGTDTQYF	TGTGCCATCAGGGCGGGGGGTGGCACAGATACGCAGTATTTT
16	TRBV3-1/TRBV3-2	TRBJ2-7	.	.	CASSQGMWGRDNEQYF	TGTGCCAGCAGCCAAGGTATGTGGGGGCGCGACAACGAGCAGTACTTC
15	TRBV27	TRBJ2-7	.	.	CASSFGGTGRNRQYF	TGTGCCAGCAGTTTCGGGGGGACAGGCCGGAACCGGCAGTACTTC
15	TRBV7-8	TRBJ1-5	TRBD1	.	CASSLWGQGGQPQHF	TGTGCCAGCAGCTTATGGGGACAGGGTGGGCAGCCCCAGCATTTT
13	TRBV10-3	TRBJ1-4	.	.	CAIRDTNNEKLFF	TGTGCCATCCGGGACACTAATAATGAAAAACTGTTTTTT
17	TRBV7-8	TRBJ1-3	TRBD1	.	CASSPRTGTSSGNTIYF	TGTGCCAGCAGCCCTAGGACAGGGACCAGCTCTGGAAACACCATATATTTT
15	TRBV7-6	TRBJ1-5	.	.	CASSVEEGFYQPQHF	TGTGCCAGCAGCGTCGAGGAGGGGTTTTATCAGCCCCAGCATTTT
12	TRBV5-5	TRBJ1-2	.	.	CAAGPGLYGYTF	TGTGCCGCAGGGCCAGGACTCTATGGCTACACCTTC
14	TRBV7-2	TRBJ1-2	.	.	CASSLGTRGWGYTF	TGTGCCAGCAGCTTAGGTACCAGGGGTTGGGGCTACACCTTC
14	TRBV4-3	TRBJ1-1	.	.	CASSQGGGRTEAFF	TGCGCCAGCAGCCAAGGGGGGGGTCGAACTGAAGCTTTCTTT
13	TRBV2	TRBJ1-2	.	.	CASSEGAGYGYTF	TGTGCCAGCAGTGAGGGCGCGGGCTATGGCTACACCTTC
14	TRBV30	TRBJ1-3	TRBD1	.	CAWSRQGSGNTIYF	TGTGCCTGGAGTCGACAGGGCTCTGGAAACACCATATATTTT
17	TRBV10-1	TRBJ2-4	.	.	CASSESPPIATKNIQYF	TGCGCCAGCAGTGAGTCCCCTCCAATAGCCACCAAAAACATTCAGTACTTC
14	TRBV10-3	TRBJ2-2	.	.	CAISNSSNTGELFF	TGTGCCATCAGTAATAGTTCGAACACCGGGGAGCTGTTTTTT
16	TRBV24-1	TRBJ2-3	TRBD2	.	CATSDLGLAGTDTQYF	TGTGCCACCAGTGACCTGGGACTAGCGGGTACCGATACGCAGTATTTT
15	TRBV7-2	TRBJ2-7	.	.	CASSLTGGPSYEQYF	TGTGCCAGCAGCTTAACCGGGGGCCCCTCCTACGAGCAGTACTTC
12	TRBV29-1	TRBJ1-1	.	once	CSASQGNTEAFF	TGCAGCGCGTCACAGGGGAACACTGAAGCTTTCTTT
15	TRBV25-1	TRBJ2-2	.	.	CASSEFGGYTGELFF	TGTGCCAGCAGTGAATTTGGGGGTTACACCGGGGAGCTGTTTTTT
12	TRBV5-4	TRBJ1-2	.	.	CASSFGSSGYTF	TGTGCCAGCAGCTTTGGGAGCTCTGGCTACACCTTC
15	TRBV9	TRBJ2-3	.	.	CASSASGTNTDTQYF	TGTGCCAGCAGCGCATCCGGGACCAACACAGATACGCAGTATTTT